A single sample is the source of the 15 T cell receptor beta chains below, sequenced in a study of T cell changes during pregnancy in multiple sclerosis. The repertoire was sequenced with immunoSEQ multiplex PCR; TCRdb's copy has only in-frame clones and lacks some. Here the sample spans 40,000 to 45,000 clones, 88% being singletons. Sample: CD8+ T cells from peripheral blood mononuclear cells, taken after pregnancy. The receptors shown here come from a female donor in good health, enrolled as a control in a pregnancy study.

This clone was seen more than once but under ten times. This chain joins TRBV27 and TRBJ2-2; D uncertain. Looked up from germline, CDR1 is MNHEY and CDR2 is SMNVEV (reference sequence). CDR3 size: 14 residues. Between the trimmed V and J ends, which lost 3 bases and 7 bases, there was a span of 12 bases. CDR3 bases: TGTGCCAGCAGTTTTCCCGCGTTTGGCGGGGAGCTGTTTTTT. This gives the protein CASSFPAFGGELFF.

This sequence joins TRBV7-2 and TRBJ1-2; D is unclear. The germline CDR1 and CDR2 sequences are SGHTA and FQGNSA. The V end was cut by 1 base, the J end by 2 bases, with 20 bases between. The CDR3 spans 18 residues. The CDR3 protein is CASSLVRYRSHPNYGYTF. The DNA of the CDR3 is TGTGCCAGCAGCTTAGTCCGGTACAGATCCCACCCGAACTATGGCTACACCTTC.

V gene TRBV7-2 combines with J gene TRBJ1-4; no reliable D call. CDR3 length: 14 amino acids. V gave up 5 bases and J gave up 3 bases, with 10 bases separating them. Germline values: CDR1 SGHTA, CDR2 FQGNSA. CDR3 region: CASSESVANEKLFF. Written as DNA, the CDR3 is TGTGCCAGCAGCGAGAGTGTGGCTAATGAAAAACTGTTTTTT.

The chain joins TRBV7-8 to TRBJ1-5, with D tentatively TRBD1 (6 bases). The CDR3 is 12 residues long. V dropped 11 bases and J dropped 2 bases, with 10 bases sitting between them. Germline values: CDR1 SGHVS, CDR2 FQNEAQ. The CDR3 loop is CAGGFGNQPQHF. Here the CDR3 DNA reads TGTGCCGGGGGCTTCGGCAATCAGCCCCAGCATTTT. The whole variable domain, remainder taken from reference TRBV7-8 and TRBJ1-5, is GAGVSQSPRYKVAKRGQDVALRCDPISGHVSLFWYQQALGQGPEFLTYFQNEAQLDKSGLPSDRFFAERPEGSVSTLKIQRTQQEDSAVYLCAGGFGNQPQHFGDGTRLSIL.

The chain recombines TRBV4-2 with TRBJ1-3; D gene unclear. Germline V gene lookup returns CDR1 LGHNA and CDR2 YNFKEQ. This CDR3 is 14 amino acids long. Trimming cost V 2 bases and J 7 bases, with 12 bases left between them. The CDR3 DNA is TGTGCCAGCAGCCAACCCAGCCCGGGGAACACCATATATTTT. This sequence encodes CASSQPSPGNTIYF.

V and J are TRBV13 and TRBJ2-7; 9 nucleotides match TRBD1. Germline V gene lookup returns CDR1 PRHDT and CDR2 FYEKMQ (reference sequence). The CDR3 has 12 residues. Trimming took 10 bases from V and 6 from J; bases not matched to a gene: 7. The CDR3 spells CATQGQGSEQYF. CDR3 DNA sequence: TGTGCCACCCAGGGACAGGGAAGCGAGCAGTACTTC.

The rearrangement links TRBV9 to TRBJ2-1; 11 bases fit TRBD1. Germline values: CDR1 SGDLS, CDR2 YYNGEE. V gave up 0 bases and J gave up 3 bases; unmatched junction bases: 2. This CDR3 spans 16 amino acids. CDR3 sequence reads: CASSVGTGGLYNEQFF. The CDR3 bases are TGTGCCAGCAGCGTAGGGACAGGGGGCCTCTACAATGAGCAGTTCTTC. The full variable domain, with the rest looked up from reference TRBV9 and TRBJ2-1, is DSGVTQTPKHLITATGQRVTLRCSPRSGDLSVYWYQQSLDQGLQFLIQYYNGEERAKGNILERFSAQQFPDLHSELNLSSLELGDSALYFCASSVGTGGLYNEQFFGPGTRLTVL.

The CDR3 region has the DNA TGCGCCAGCCGGGACAGCTATGGCTACACCTTC. Protein sequence: CASRDSYGYTF. The chain carries TRBV4-1 and TRBJ1-2; 7 nucleotides align to TRBD1. The CDR3 length is 11 residues. Losses at the gene ends were 8 bases for V and 4 bases for J; bases not matched to a gene: 1. In germline, CDR1 is MGHRA, CDR2 YSYEKL.

The genes are TRBV5-4 and TRBJ2-5; a weak D match, TRBD1 (6 bases). Germline CDR1 reads SGHNT; CDR2 reads YYREEE (reference sequence). The V gene lost 5 bases and the J gene lost 5 bases, with 19 bases spanning the gap. This CDR3 spans 15 amino acids. Here the CDR3 reads CASRFTGMVSETQYF. The CDR3 DNA is TGTGCCAGCAGATTCACAGGGATGGTTTCGGAGACCCAGTACTTC.

This chain joins TRBV6-5 and TRBJ2-6, with D perhaps TRBD1 (5 bases). The CDR3 loop spans 15 amino acids. In germline, CDR1 is MNHEY, CDR2 SVGAGI. Trimming removed 2 bases from V and 0 bases from J, with 5 bases in between. CDR3 bases: TGTGCCAGCAGTTACAGGGGCTCTGGGGCCAACGTCCTGACTTTC. It yields the protein CASSYRGSGANVLTF.

The chain carries TRBV16 and TRBJ2-1; 8 nucleotides match TRBD1. V lost 3 bases to trimming and J lost 6 bases; unmatched junction nucleotides: 4. In germline, CDR1 is KGHSY, CDR2 FQNENV. The CDR3 sequence is 14 residues long. The CDR3 reads CASSHPDRVNEQFF. In DNA form, the CDR3 reads TGTGCCAGCAGCCACCCGGACAGGGTCAATGAGCAGTTCTTC.

This chain uses TRBV2 with TRBJ1-2; D is unclear. The germline V gene encodes CDR1 SNHLY and CDR2 FYNNEI. This CDR3 is built from 17 residues. V was cut by 7 bases and J by 1 base, with 22 bases left in between. This CDR3 reads CASMFPQLSLLNYGYTF. CDR3 coding DNA: TGTGCCAGCATGTTCCCACAGCTCTCTCTACTTAACTATGGCTACACCTTC.

The chain couples TRBV27 to TRBJ2-1; 9 nucleotides agree with TRBD1. V was pared by 5 bases and J by 5 bases, with 4 bases of the junction left unmatched. The CDR3 has 14 residues. Germline values: CDR1 MNHEY, CDR2 SMNVEV (reference sequence). The CDR3 region has the DNA TGTGCCAGCAGTGTGACAGGGGGACACAATGAGCAGTTCTTC. It encodes CASSVTGGHNEQFF.

The chain links TRBV19 to TRBJ2-2; 9 nucleotides match TRBD1. Germline CDR1 LNHDA, CDR2 SQIVND (reference sequence). The CDR3 runs to 15 residues. The V and J ends lost 5 bases and 6 bases, in that order; junction bases with no gene match: 7. The CDR3 DNA reads TGTGCCAGTAGTTGGGGGACAGGGAGGGCCGGGGAGCTGTTTTTT. It encodes CASSWGTGRAGELFF.

The rearrangement uses TRBV18 and TRBJ2-7; D might be TRBD2 (5 bases). CDR1 is KGHSH, CDR2 LQKENI, per germline. The V end lost 3 bases, the J end lost 0 bases, and 15 bases lay between the germline ends. This CDR3 contains 16 residues. CDR3 sequence reads: CASSPVGSSGSYEQYF. The CDR3 bases are TGTGCCAGCTCACCGGTGGGGAGTTCGGGCTCCTACGAGCAGTACTTC.